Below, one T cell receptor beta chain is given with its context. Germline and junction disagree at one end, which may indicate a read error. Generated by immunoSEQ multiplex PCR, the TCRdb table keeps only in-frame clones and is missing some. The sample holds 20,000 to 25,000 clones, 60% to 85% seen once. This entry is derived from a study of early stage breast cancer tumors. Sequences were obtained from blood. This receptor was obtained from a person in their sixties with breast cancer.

Written as DNA, the CDR3 is TGTGCCAGCAGCCTAGGGGGGGGGACGAATCAGCCCCAGCATTTT. Protein product: CASSLGGGTNQPQHF. V gene TRBV13 combines with J gene TRBJ1-5; a weak D match, TRBD1 (6 bases). CDR1 PRHDT and CDR2 FYEKMQ come from the germline V gene (reference sequence). This CDR3 comprises 15 residues.